This TCR beta chain was sequenced in a study of regulatory T cells in long-lasting Graves disease. Time point meaning: newly diagnosed GD, antithyroid drugs for less than 3 months. Making the TCR library involved RNA that had been extracted from PBMCs. A single count supports this clonotype. CDR3 regions were amplified by Arm-PCR using iRepertoire HTBI primers to build TCR beta libraries. MiXCR was run by TCRdb on the multiplex PCR reads, yielding one entry per CDR3 protein. The sample includes about 620,000 distinct CDR3 sequences, 15% to 20% seen only once; the top ten take around 18%. This sample was also put to use in a study of T cells in Graves' hyperthyroidism and ophthalmopathy. In that study: The diagnostic basis comprised clinical symptoms, serum thyroxine and TRAb, thyroid ultrasound and orbital computed tomography.

This receptor was identified in a woman under 40 with Graves disease. This material consisted of peripheral blood mononuclear cells (PBMCs), taken at new diagnosis, from a patient treated with antithyroid drugs.

The CDR3 DNA reads TGTGCCTGGAGTGTACAGGGGGGCCCAGATACGCAGTATTTT. This sequence encodes CAWSVQGGPDTQYF. This sequence joins TRBV30 and TRBJ2-3; 8 bases fit TRBD1. CDR1 is GTSNPN and CDR2 is SVGIG in the germline V gene (reference sequence). This CDR3 has 14 residues. V dropped 0 bases and J dropped 4; count of bases not matched to a gene: 3.